What follows is one TCR beta chain and its context. What it binds is unknown. The data are from a study of cytomegalovirus exposure and HLA in healthy donors. Findings of the study overall: Later on, a genetic analysis was performed. It linked a missense variant in DCLRE1C with V- and J-gene trimming of TCR beta.

With 60 Vbeta and 13 Jbeta primers, the PCR was carried out. Clones were sequenced by immunoSEQ multiplex PCR, and TCRdb holds only the in-frame ones, with some missing. This repertoire shows around 100,000 clones, approximately 84% found once; its top ten account for 2.1%. This TCR was sampled from a man between 18 and 29 years old in good health and CMV-seronegative. The sample comprised PBMCs.

CDR3 DNA: TGTGCCAGCAGCTTAGTGTCAGGGGGCAATCAGCCCCAGCATTTT. It encodes CASSLVSGGNQPQHF. This chain connects TRBV7-6 to TRBJ1-5; D is possibly TRBD1 (6 bases). Trimming shortened V by 1 base and J by 2 bases, and 9 bases separated the two germline ends. Germline lookup yields CDR1 SGHVS and CDR2 FNYEAQ. The CDR3 covers 15 residues.